This T cell receptor beta chain was captured in a study of vaccination effects on CD4 cells after COVID-19. On the study more broadly: Samples that were drawn after vaccination came a median of 72 days after the second dose. Notes on the study in general: New vaccine-induced clones were the main type among post-vaccine spike-reactive clones in convalescents.

Sequencing followed a ViraFEST assay step that expanded antigen-specific CD4+ T cells with viral peptide pools. Scientists isolated CD4+ T cells after an approximately 11-day culture period ended. A positive SARS-CoV-2 PCR test fell between March and December 2020. Either the mRNA-1273 or the BNT162b2 vaccine was given to participants as two doses. Cultures received IL-2 medium that replaced half the medium on days 3 and 7. V lost 6 bases to trimming and J lost 5 bases, with 17 bases between them. Germline loops: CDR1 MDHEN, CDR2 SYDVKM. The CDR3 loop spans 15 amino acids. The protocol was immunoSEQ multiplex PCR, while the TCRdb copy is restricted to in-frame clones and leaves out a portion. The sample gives approximately 15,000 clones, about 80% of which show up once; 15% to 20% is in the top ten. On this clone itself: Its antigen is undetermined.

V and J are TRBV28 and TRBJ2-1; perhaps D is TRBD1 or TRBD2 (6 bases each). The sequence was collected from a human donor who had a prior SARS-CoV-2 infection. Sequenced material: CD4+ T cells from PBMCs cultured with SARS-CoV-2 spike peptides, taken after COVID-19 vaccination. This CDR3 is CASSRGSEGDNEQFF. CDR3 DNA: TGTGCCAGCAGCCGGGGTTCGGAGGGGGACAATGAGCAGTTCTTC.